This is a list of T cell receptor beta chains from one sample in a study of cytotoxic CD8 clonotypes in ibrutinib-treated CLL. The method was immunoSEQ multiplex PCR; TCRdb's version includes in-frame clones alone and lacks a portion of them. Of hundreds of thousands of clones listed, approximately 80% were seen once; the top ten hold over 5%. Here the sequenced sample was PBMCs, taken before ibrutinib treatment. Receptors were obtained from a human donor with chronic lymphocytic leukemia. Both conserved end residues are trimmed from each CDR3. The size entry is marked missing in some rows and otherwise reads once, few, many or a size class.

J gene,V gene,clone size,CDR3 protein
TRBJ2-2,TRBV9,.,ASRASGGTGELF
TRBJ1-2,TRBV19,.,ASKRAPTNYGYT
TRBJ2-7,TRBV4-3,once,ASSQGQFYEQY
TRBJ2-3,TRBV7-3,once,ASSPTTSSTDTQY
TRBJ2-7,TRBV10-2,.,ASSGGAGGTYEQY
TRBJ2-7,TRBV5-4,.,ASRSDTSFAYEQY
TRBJ2-3,TRBV5-1,.,ASSWSRDPYADTQY
TRBJ2-5,TRBV7-9,.,ASSSRQGQQETQY
TRBJ2-3,TRBV30,.,ALSLFTSTDTQY
TRBJ1-5,TRBV28,.,ASSYGSNQPQH
TRBJ1-2,TRBV20-1,.,SARPGRDYT
TRBJ2-7,TRBV27,.,ASNPTDPYEQY
TRBJ2-7,TRBV19,once,ASSIVSGSPYEQY
TRBJ2-7,TRBV7-9,.,ASSPPQTTYEQY
TRBJ1-3,TRBV30,.,ASSRGGSGNTIY
TRBJ1-2,TRBV4-1,.,ASSQGSRGGYGYT
TRBJ1-1,TRBV6-5,.,ASSRNTEAF
TRBJ2-2,TRBV29-1,.,SVDWVNTGELF
TRBJ1-5,TRBV9,.,ASSVAGEPNQPQH
TRBJ1-4,TRBV4-1,.,ASSQEYSATNEKLF
TRBJ2-1,TRBV7-9,.,ASARAGGNYNEQF
TRBJ2-1,TRBV10-2,.,ASIPLAGVYNEQF
TRBJ2-1,TRBV6-5,.,ASSYRGASSYNEQF
TRBJ2-2,TRBV6-5,.,ASSPGLLNTGELF
TRBJ2-7,TRBV9,.,ASSPARGPYEQY
TRBJ1-2,TRBV6-5,.,ASSYSTATVVYGYT
TRBJ2-7,TRBV4-3,.,ASSQESSREDTYEQY
TRBJ1-1,TRBV6-5,few,ASSPGTTNTEAF
TRBJ2-2,TRBV7-3,.,ASSPRPGRTGELF
TRBJ1-4,TRBV29-1,few,SVAGTGNEKLF
TRBJ1-2,TRBV19,.,ASSPGEGAYGYT
TRBJ2-1,TRBV4-2,few,ASSPPRLEQF
TRBJ2-7,TRBV10-3,.,ATIEARGSYEQY
TRBJ2-5,TRBV7-6,.,ASSLAPSKHQETQY
TRBJ1-2,TRBV29-1,few,SVEDGGRFRGYT
TRBJ2-1,TRBV6-5,.,ASIWGNEQF
TRBJ1-2,TRBV5-6,.,ASSLAGSGEGYT
TRBJ1-5,TRBV4-1,.,ASSPHPYSNQPQH
TRBJ2-1,TRBV15,.,ATSRDPKGEQF
TRBJ2-1,TRBV6-5,.,ASSLTGLAYNEQF
TRBJ2-7,TRBV4-1,.,ASSQDKSGAYEQY
TRBJ2-7,TRBV4-2,.,ASSQGDPAYEQY
TRBJ2-2,TRBV7-3,.,ASSQLRVGELF
TRBJ2-1,TRBV19,.,ASGTSGYNEQF
TRBJ2-7,TRBV9,few,ASSVEWRPYEQY
TRBJ1-5,TRBV4-1,.,ASSQLGTAASNQPQH
TRBJ2-7,TRBV7-8,few,ASSLGVGPYEQY
TRBJ2-3,TRBV19,.,ASSLGTGLTDTQY
TRBJ2-1,TRBV6-1,.,ASSERFRDRGFNEQF
TRBJ2-7,TRBV29-1,once,SVFGRVARRGYEQY
TRBJ2-3,TRBV10-2,.,ASSYRVWTDTQY
TRBJ2-4,TRBV18,.,ASSPPGQGLNIQY
TRBJ1-4,TRBV4-1,.,ASSQDGRAEGEKLF
TRBJ2-7,TRBV7-9,few,ASSRNLNSGRTSTYEQY
TRBJ2-5,TRBV2,.,ASSETSGSLETQY
TRBJ2-3,TRBV6-4,many,ASSPGDRGTDTQY
TRBJ2-1,TRBV4-3,.,ASSQSQLAGALNEQF
TRBJ1-1,TRBV28,once,ASGWMGGNTEAF
TRBJ2-7,TRBV13,.,ASSDVRTSGRSEQY